This T cell receptor (beta chain) was observed in a study of blood T cell repertoires in COVID-19. The repertoire was sequenced with immunoSEQ multiplex PCR; TCRdb's copy has only in-frame clones and lacks some. The table shows more than 150,000 clones, with 85% to 90% occurring only once. This CDR3 comprises 15 residues. From germline, CDR1 is SGHNT and CDR2 YYREEE (reference sequence). The junction had 3 bases not matched to a gene; V was cut back by 0 bases and J by 4 bases. This sequence originates from a woman in her 70s with COVID-19, enrolled during active disease. The genes are TRBV5-4 and TRBJ2-1, with TRBD2 matching 8 bases. Material for sequencing was peripheral blood. This chain's CDR3 is CASSLAAGEYNEQFF. In DNA, the CDR3 is TGTGCCAGCAGCTTGGCAGCGGGAGAGTACAATGAGCAGTTCTTC.